The 27 T cell receptor beta chains presented below share a single source sample, sequenced in a study of cytomegalovirus exposure and HLA in healthy donors. PCR involved 60 Vbeta and 13 Jbeta primers. Clones were sequenced by immunoSEQ multiplex PCR, and TCRdb holds only the in-frame ones, with some missing. The table has roughly 200,000 clones, around 74% seen once; the top ten hold approximately 1.4%. Material for sequencing was PBMCs. These receptor sequences come from a girl between 5 and 17 years old in good health and CMV-seropositive.

This clone was seen a few times. V usage is TRBV5-1 and J usage is TRBJ2-7; D possibly corresponds to TRBD2 (7 bases). Germline V gene lookup returns CDR1 SGHRS and CDR2 YFSETQ. The germline V and J ends were trimmed by 4 bases and 3 bases, with 17 bases remaining between them. The CDR3 extends over 15 amino acids. The CDR3: CASSGWGGRDYEQYF. CDR3 sequence (DNA): TGCGCCAGCAGCGGGTGGGGGGGCCGCGACTACGAGCAGTACTTC.

A few counts support this clone. This chain joins TRBV29-1 and TRBJ2-1; 9 nucleotides agree with TRBD1. CDR1 and CDR2 (germline): SQVTM, ANQGSEA. J was trimmed by 5 bases and V by 7 bases; bases with no gene match: 9. The CDR3 contains 14 residues. CDR3 sequence: CSAPGTGNNNEQFF. The CDR3 DNA is TGCAGCGCACCCGGGACAGGGAATAACAATGAGCAGTTCTTC.

The gene calls are TRBV25-1 and TRBJ1-1, with a tentative D call TRBD1 (5 bases). From germline, CDR1 is MGHDK and CDR2 SYGVNS. This CDR3 has 16 residues. Trimming removed 1 base at V and 4 bases at J, with 16 bases between. The CDR3 nucleotides read TGTGCCAGCAGTGAATTAAAGGCCCAAAGGGGCACTGAAGCTTTCTTT. It yields the protein CASSELKAQRGTEAFF.

The V gene is TRBV7-2, the J gene TRBJ1-2; 7 nucleotides align to TRBD1. This CDR3 contains 14 residues. With 2 bases clipped from V and 4 bases from J, the junction kept 4 bases outside the gene matches. Per germline, CDR1 SGHTA and CDR2 FQGNSA. CDR3 sequence reads: CASSLNQGVYGYTF. The CDR3 DNA reads TGTGCCAGCAGCTTAAATCAGGGGGTCTATGGCTACACCTTC. Supplemented by reference TRBV7-2 and TRBJ1-2, the full variable domain reads GAGVSQSPSNKVTEKGKDVELRCDPISGHTALYWYRQSLGQGLEFLIYFQGNSAPDKSGLPSDRFSAERTGGSVSTLTIQRTQQEDSAVYLCASSLNQGVYGYTFGSGTRLTVV.

The chain recombines TRBV6-1 with TRBJ1-1; D is possibly TRBD1 (6 bases). Germline assignment: CDR1 MNHNS and CDR2 SASEGT. The CDR3 runs to 13 residues. Trimming took 6 bases from V and 6 from J, leaving 14 bases between them. The CDR3 loop reads CASSHRDVAEAFF. CDR3 DNA sequence: TGTGCCAGCAGCCACAGGGACGTGGCTGAAGCTTTCTTT.

The chain couples TRBV11-3 to TRBJ1-1; 9 bases are a match to TRBD1. This CDR3 is built from 16 residues. Trimming cost V 3 bases and J 3 bases; bases outside gene matches: 8. The germline CDR1 and CDR2 sequences are SGHNT and YENEEA. CDR3 sequence reads: CASSLLSGTGHTEAFF. CDR3 nucleotides: TGTGCCAGCAGCTTGCTCAGCGGGACAGGGCACACTGAAGCTTTCTTT.

This chain connects TRBV5-1 to TRBJ2-3, with D possibly TRBD2 on 6 matching bases. The CDR3 contains 15 residues. Trimming left V 2 bases short and J 2 bases short, with 12 bases between. Germline CDR1 reads SGHRS; CDR2 reads YFSETQ. The CDR3 sequence: CASSFVWGDTDTQYF. The CDR3, as DNA: TGCGCCAGCAGCTTCGTTTGGGGGGACACAGATACGCAGTATTTT.

This clone has just a few counts. The chain links TRBV4-3 to TRBJ1-4; 10 positions match TRBD1. CDR3 size: 16 residues. Per the germline V gene, CDR1 is LGHNA and CDR2 is YSLEER. The V segment lost 1 base and the J segment 6 bases; nucleotides outside the gene matches: 5. CDR3 loop: CASSQGIGTGDEKLFF. The DNA of the CDR3 is TGCGCCAGCAGCCAAGGGATAGGGACAGGGGATGAAAAACTGTTTTTT.

This clone showed up just a few times. The chain carries TRBV5-1 and TRBJ1-1; 9 bases agree with TRBD1. The junction had 1 base not matched to a gene; V was cut back by 0 bases and J by 1 base. The germline CDR1 and CDR2 sequences are SGHRS and YFSETQ. The CDR3 covers 15 residues. CDR3 amino acids: CASSLAGQGNTEAFF. The CDR3 DNA reads as TGCGCCAGCAGCTTGGCGGGACAGGGGAACACTGAAGCTTTCTTT.

The CDR3: CASRRGLAGDTGELFF. Written as DNA, the CDR3 is TGTGCCAGTAGGCGGGGACTAGCGGGGGACACCGGGGAGCTGTTTTTT. The chain employs TRBV19 and TRBJ2-2, with TRBD2 identical over 14 bases. The CDR3 totals 16 residues. J gave up 3 bases and V 6 bases, and 3 bases lay outside the gene matches. Germline lookup yields CDR1 LNHDA and CDR2 SQIVND (reference sequence).

CDR3 in amino acids: CASTGTSGGFTDTQYF. In DNA, the CDR3 is TGTGCCAGCACCGGGACTAGCGGGGGATTCACAGATACGCAGTATTTT. The rearrangement joins TRBV9 to TRBJ2-3; TRBD2 aligns across 14 bases. This CDR3 comprises 16 residues. Germline V lookup: CDR1 SGDLS, CDR2 YYNGEE. Germline trimming cut 6 bases from V and 2 bases from J; bases unmatched to any gene: 5.

This clone was detected once. The chain employs TRBV5-1 and TRBJ2-7, with TRBD1 identical over 8 bases. The CDR3 has 15 residues. Germline V gene lookup returns CDR1 SGHRS and CDR2 YFSETQ. Trimming at V came to 4 bases and at J to 6 bases, leaving 12 bases not matched to a gene. This CDR3 is CASSRDQGQGREQYF. DNA of the CDR3: TGCGCCAGCAGCCGCGATCAAGGACAGGGACGCGAGCAGTACTTC.

The V call is TRBV13, the J call TRBJ1-1; D not resolved. This CDR3 is 14 amino acids long. Germline lookup yields CDR1 PRHDT and CDR2 FYEKMQ (reference sequence). Trimming left V 5 bases short and J 1 base short, with 11 bases between. This CDR3 is CASSTRGGNTEAFF. Written as DNA, the CDR3 is TGTGCCAGCAGCACCCGCGGCGGGAACACTGAAGCTTTCTTT.

CDR3 sequence reads: CASGLGGDGAKNIQYF. DNA for the CDR3: TGTGCTAGTGGTTTAGGAGGCGATGGGGCCAAAAACATTCAGTACTTC. The chain employs TRBV12-5 and TRBJ2-4; D perhaps matches TRBD2 (5 bases). The V end lost 3 bases, the J end lost 1 base, and 13 bases lay between the germline ends. CDR1 and CDR2 from the germline V gene are LGHNT and FRNRAP. CDR3 length: 16 residues.

The chain carries TRBV4-1 and TRBJ2-7, with D possibly TRBD1 on 5 matching bases. The germline V gene has CDR1 MGHRA and CDR2 YSYEKL. Trimming took off 3 bases at V and 0 bases at J, with 12 bases between the two ends. The CDR3 totals 15 residues. CDR3 nucleotides: TGCGCCAGCAGCCACTCCGGCGACAGCTCCTACGAGCAGTACTTC. The encoded protein is CASSHSGDSSYEQYF.

The J gene is TRBJ2-7, the V gene TRBV6-1; possible D gene TRBD2, 5 bases. The V end was cut by 0 bases, the J end by 6 bases, with 21 bases between. Germline V gene data show CDR1 as MNHNS and CDR2 as SASEGT. The CDR3 consists of 17 residues. The DNA of the CDR3 is TGTGCCAGCAGTGAAGCGCTGGGGTTTGGGGTGGGGAGCGAGCAGTACTTC. Amino acids: CASSEALGFGVGSEQYF.

This clone is a singleton in its sample. The chain recombines TRBV6-5 with TRBJ1-3; D unresolved. V was shortened by 6 bases and J by 0 bases, with 12 bases between the two germline ends. Germline V gene data show CDR1 as MNHEY and CDR2 as SVGAGI. The CDR3 is made up of 15 amino acids. CDR3 DNA sequence: TGTGCCAGCAGCCTTACAGCCGGCTCTGGAAACACCATATATTTT. Amino acids: CASSLTAGSGNTIYF.

The CDR3 nucleotides are TGCGCCAGCAGCCAAACGCCCTCCGGGACAGGGGCGGGGGGGCAGTACTTC. It specifies CASSQTPSGTGAGGQYF. The rearrangement uses TRBV4-1 and TRBJ2-7, with 10 positions matching TRBD1. The J segment lost 9 bases and the V segment lost 2 bases, leaving 16 bases of the junction unmatched. Germline V lookup: CDR1 MGHRA, CDR2 YSYEKL. The CDR3 runs to 17 residues.

The genes are TRBV7-8 and TRBJ2-2, with D possibly matching TRBD2 (6 bases). CDR3 length equals 16 residues. CDR1 SGHVS and CDR2 FQNEAQ come from the germline V gene. V shed 1 base and J shed 3 bases, with 12 bases lying between them. The CDR3 nucleotides read TGTGCCAGCAGCTTAGTTGGAGGGTTGGACACCGGGGAGCTGTTTTTT. Translation gives CASSLVGGLDTGELFF.

This clone is a singleton in its sample. This chain connects TRBV4-3 to TRBJ2-2; weak D call: TRBD2 (6 bases). Germline V gene data show CDR1 as LGHNA and CDR2 as YSLEER. The CDR3 is 15 amino acids. V was trimmed by 3 bases and J by 4 bases, leaving 12 bases between them. CDR3 in amino acids: CASSQEVEGTGELFF. CDR3 coding DNA: TGCGCCAGCAGCCAGGAAGTGGAGGGCACCGGGGAGCTGTTTTTT.

The chain carries TRBV7-2 and TRBJ1-1; 8 positions agree with TRBD1. This CDR3 contains 11 residues. CDR1 is SGHTA and CDR2 is FQGNSA in the germline V gene. V gave up 5 bases and J gave up 10 bases; unmatched junction bases: 3. CDR3 coding DNA: TGTGCCAGCAGCCTTGACAGGGGAGCTTTCTTT. This encodes CASSLDRGAFF.

This chain uses TRBV5-1 with TRBJ2-2, with no clear D. This CDR3 region has 15 residues. The germline CDR1 and CDR2 sequences are SGHRS and YFSETQ. Trimming took 2 bases from V and 1 from J, leaving 9 bases between them. The CDR3 protein is CASSFVTQNTGELFF. The CDR3 bases are TGCGCCAGCAGCTTCGTGACACAGAACACCGGGGAGCTGTTTTTT.

This clone was counted between two and nine times. This chain joins TRBV9 and TRBJ2-1; D possibly corresponds to TRBD2 (6 bases). Per the germline V gene, CDR1 is SGDLS and CDR2 is YYNGEE. Trimming removed 2 bases from V and 7 bases from J, with 19 bases in between. The CDR3 contains 16 residues. CDR3 loop: CASSVGGQARGNEQFF. CDR3 nucleotide sequence: TGTGCCAGCAGCGTTGGAGGGCAGGCTCGCGGGAATGAGCAGTTCTTC.

The genes are TRBV6-4 and TRBJ1-4; possible D gene TRBD1, 6 bases. The CDR3 sequence is 17 residues long. V lost 0 bases to trimming and J lost 3 bases, with 14 bases between them. The germline V gene has CDR1 MRHNA and CDR2 SNTAGT. CDR3 coding DNA: TGTGCCAGCAGTGACTCGAAGGGGGAAGGGGCTAATGAAAAACTGTTTTTT. It is translated as CASSDSKGEGANEKLFF.

The chain uses TRBV5-3 and TRBJ1-5; TRBD1 matches at 11 bases. TRBV5-3 is reported as an ORF; its role is uncertain. Trimming cost V 4 bases and J 0 bases; bases outside gene matches: 9. The CDR3 is made up of 18 amino acids. CDR3 DNA sequence: TGTGCCAGAAGCAAGGGGGACAGGGGGAAATATAGCAATCAGCCCCAGCATTTT. Protein product: CARSKGDRGKYSNQPQHF.

The chain is built from TRBV7-7 and TRBJ2-3; D gene ambiguous. Germline assignment: CDR1 SSHAT and CDR2 FNYEAQ (reference sequence). The V and J ends lost 8 bases and 5 bases respectively, with 5 bases between them. This CDR3 comprises 10 residues. The CDR3 protein is CASPKDTQYF. DNA for the CDR3: TGTGCCAGCCCCAAAGATACGCAGTATTTT.

The chain joins TRBV9 to TRBJ1-4; D call uncertain. Looked up from germline, CDR1 is SGDLS and CDR2 is YYNGEE. The ends were cut back, 0 bases at V and 1 base at J, with 7 bases in the middle. The CDR3 totals 15 residues. This CDR3 is CASSVAAGTNEKLFF. DNA for the CDR3: TGTGCCAGCAGCGTAGCCGCAGGAACTAATGAAAAACTGTTTTTT.